Listed below are T cell receptor beta chains from one sample, sequenced in a study of cytotoxic CD8 clonotypes in ibrutinib-treated CLL. Profiled with immunoSEQ multiplex PCR; TCRdb holds only in-frame clones, not every one. The table has hundreds of thousands of clones, 80% seen once. This sample comprised PBMCs, obtained before ibrutinib treatment. The receptors stem from a human donor with chronic lymphocytic leukemia. Each CDR3 is given with its conserved first and last residue. A D gene is named only where the DNA matches it firmly. Size tells how often a clone was seen (once, few, many) or the class of an expanded clone, and some rows leave it out.

>TRBJ2-2|few|TRBV9|NA
TGTGCCAGCAGCGTAGTGAAAGGGGCCACCGGGGAGCTGTTTTTT
CASSVVKGATGELFF
>TRBJ2-3|NA|TRBV7-7|NA
TGTGCCAGCAGCTTTGGGGGCGTCGGCACAGATACGCAGTATTTT
CASSFGGVGTDTQYF
>TRBJ2-3|NA|TRBV4-1|TRBD1
TGCGCCAGCAGCCCTACCATCAGAACAGGGGCCACAGATACGCAGTATTTT
CASSPTIRTGATDTQYF
>TRBJ2-1|NA|TRBV9|NA
TGTGCCAGCAGCACCGGGACTCACAATGAGCAGTTCTTC
CASSTGTHNEQFF
>TRBJ2-7|NA|TRBV7-2|TRBD1
TGTGCCAGCAGCTTACAGGGGGCTGGTTTGGTCGACGAGCAGTACTTC
CASSLQGAGLVDEQYF
>TRBJ2-7|once|TRBV25-1|NA
TGTGCCAGCAGGAGTTTTTGGACCTACGAGCAGTACTTC
CASRSFWTYEQYF
>TRBJ1-1|NA|TRBV19|NA
TGTGCCAGTAGTCCCTTCTTTTTGTCGAACACTGAAGCTTTCTTT
CASSPFFLSNTEAFF
>TRBJ2-5|once|TRBV5-6|NA
TGTGCCAGCAGCTCTAGTGAGCAGACCCAGTACTTC
CASSSSEQTQYF
>TRBJ1-4|NA|TRBV5-6|TRBD1
TGTGCCAGCAGCTCTGGGACAGCGATAAATGAAAAACTGTTTTTT
CASSSGTAINEKLFF
>TRBJ2-2|once|TRBV2|NA
TGTGCCAGCAGTAAAGACACGAACACCGGGGAGCTGTTTTTT
CASSKDTNTGELFF
>TRBJ2-7|NA|TRBV5-5|TRBD1
TGTGCCAGCAGCATACTGACAGGGACCTACGAGCAGTACTTC
CASSILTGTYEQYF
>TRBJ1-4|NA|TRBV28|TRBD1
TGTGCCAGTCGTGGGGGACAGGTTGAAAAACTGTTTTTT
CASRGGQVEKLFF
>TRBJ2-2|NA|TRBV7-7|NA
TGTGCTAGCAGCCCGGTACATAACACCGGGGAGCTGTTTTTT
CASSPVHNTGELFF
>TRBJ1-5|NA|TRBV30|NA
TGTGCCTGGAGTGTGGGACTCGGGGTCAGCCAGCCCCAGCATTTT
CAWSVGLGVSQPQHF
>TRBJ2-7|NA|TRBV10-2|NA
TGCGCCAGCAGGTCCGACAGGCTCGGCTACGAGCAGTACTTC
CASRSDRLGYEQYF
>TRBJ2-7|once|TRBV21-1|NA
TGTGCCAGCAGCCGGGACAGTACCTACGAGCAGTACTTC
CASSRDSTYEQYF
>TRBJ2-1|NA|TRBV4-3|TRBD2
TGCGCCAGCAGCCAATTTAGCGGGAGCCAGAACTACAATGAGCAGTTCTTC
CASSQFSGSQNYNEQFF
>TRBJ1-1|NA|TRBV9|NA
TGTGCCAGCAGCCCTGGGGGGGCTGAAGCTTTCTTT
CASSPGGAEAFF
>TRBJ1-2|few|TRBV18|TRBD1
TGTGCCAGCTCACCGGACAGGGGGAACTATGGCTACACCTTC
CASSPDRGNYGYTF
>TRBJ2-7|NA|TRBV30|TRBD2
TGTGCCTGGAGTGTCAGGGGACTAGCCCTTACCTACGAGCAGTACTTC
CAWSVRGLALTYEQYF
>TRBJ2-7|NA|TRBV9|TRBD2
TGTGCCAGCAGCGTAACAGCGGGAACTTCCTACGAGCAGTACTTC
CASSVTAGTSYEQYF
>TRBJ2-1|NA|TRBV7-2|NA
TGTGCCAGCAGCTTAGGCAGAGCCTACAATGAGCAGTTCTTC
CASSLGRAYNEQFF
>TRBJ1-2|NA|TRBV28|NA
TGTGCCAGCAGTTTACCTACAGGGTCAGAAGGCTACACCTTC
CASSLPTGSEGYTF
>TRBJ2-1|NA|TRBV9|TRBD1
TGTGCCAGCAGCTTCCGGGACAGGGGGAAGAATGAGCAGTTCTTC
CASSFRDRGKNEQFF
>TRBJ2-7|few|TRBV28|TRBD2
TGTGCCAGCAGTCCTAGACTAGCTTCCTACGAGCAGTACTTC
CASSPRLASYEQYF
>TRBJ2-7|NA|TRBV2|NA
TGTGCCAGCAGTGAAGGGACGCTTGGCTACGAGCAGTACTTC
CASSEGTLGYEQYF
>TRBJ1-5|few|TRBV27|NA
TGTGCCAGCAGTTCCTGGGCCGAGGCTAGCAGCAATCAGCCCCAGCATTTT
CASSSWAEASSNQPQHF
>TRBJ2-2|NA|TRBV30|TRBD2
TGTGCCTCAAGCGGGAGAGTTGACACCGGGGAGCTGTTTTTT
CASSGRVDTGELFF
>TRBJ2-1|NA|TRBV30|NA
TGTGCCTGGAGCCCCCCTACAGGGTACAATGAGCAGTTCTTC
CAWSPPTGYNEQFF
>TRBJ1-1|NA|TRBV28|NA
TGTGCCAGCAGTGGTACTGGGGCGGGGATTGGCACTGAAGCTTTCTTT
CASSGTGAGIGTEAFF
>TRBJ2-7|NA|TRBV11-2|TRBD2
TGTGCCAGCAGCGACCCTGGGCTGGCGGGAGGTACCGAGCAGTACTTC
CASSDPGLAGGTEQYF
>TRBJ2-7|NA|TRBV21-1|NA
TGTGCCACCTCTTTTGGGGCCCCGGCCCACGAGCAGTACTTC
CATSFGAPAHEQYF
>TRBJ2-7|NA|TRBV15|TRBD1
TGTGCCACCAGCAGAGATCGGACAGGGTCTGACGAGCAGTACTTC
CATSRDRTGSDEQYF
>TRBJ1-1|NA|TRBV7-9|TRBD1
TGTGCCAGCAGCTTAACCGGACAGGCGAACACTGAAGCTTTCTTT
CASSLTGQANTEAFF
>TRBJ2-1|NA|TRBV4-1|TRBD1
TGCGCCAGCAGCCAAGCAGGGACAGGGGGCTACAATGAGCAGTTCTTC
CASSQAGTGGYNEQFF
>TRBJ2-3|NA|TRBV4-2|TRBD2
TGTGCCAGCAGCCAAACCGGGACTAGCGGGCTATATACAGATACGCAGTATTTT
CASSQTGTSGLYTDTQYF
>TRBJ2-1|once|TRBV18|TRBD2
TGTGCCAGCTCACCACCCTGGACTAGCGTGTACAATGAGCAGTTCTTC
CASSPPWTSVYNEQFF
>TRBJ1-1|few|TRBV29-1|NA
TGCAGCGTTGAAGGTGTCGGCACTGAAGCTTTCTTT
CSVEGVGTEAFF
>TRBJ2-5|NA|TRBV11-2|TRBD2
TGTGCCAGCAGCTTTGGACTAGCGGGCGTGCAATACTTC
CASSFGLAGVQYF
>TRBJ2-7|few|TRBV27|NA
TGTGCCAGCAGTCATTATAGCCCCCCCTACGAGCAGTACTTC
CASSHYSPPYEQYF
>TRBJ2-6|NA|TRBV7-2|NA
TGTGCCAGCAGCTTTCTAGGGGCTGGGGCCAACGTCCTGACTTTC
CASSFLGAGANVLTF
>TRBJ2-5|NA|TRBV20-1|NA
TGCAGTGCTCGACTCCAAGAGACCCAGTACTTC
CSARLQETQYF
>TRBJ2-7|NA|TRBV6-6|TRBD2
TGTGCCAGCAGTTACCCGCCAGAACTAGCGGACTACGAGCAGTACTTC
CASSYPPELADYEQYF
>TRBJ1-6|once|TRBV5-1|NA
TGCGCCAGCAGCCCGTGGCAGGGTGATTCACCCCTCCACTTT
CASSPWQGDSPLHF
>TRBJ2-5|NA|TRBV18|NA
TGTGCCAGCTCACCGTCGAGACAAGAGACCCAGTACTTC
CASSPSRQETQYF
>TRBJ2-1|once|TRBV11-3|TRBD2
TGTGCCAGCAGCCCCGGGACTAGCCGTCCGGGGGAGCAGTTCTTC
CASSPGTSRPGEQFF
>TRBJ2-1|NA|TRBV6-6|TRBD1
TGTGCCAGCAGTTACGAGACAGGGAACGAGCAGTTCTTC
CASSYETGNEQFF
>TRBJ2-3|NA|TRBV7-9|TRBD2
TGTGCCAGCAGCTTAGTTTCTGCGGGAGGGCCTAGCACAGATACGCAGTATTTT
CASSLVSAGGPSTDTQYF
>TRBJ2-7|NA|TRBV30|NA
TGTGCCTGGAGTCCCCGGGCCGAGCAGTACTTC
CAWSPRAEQYF
>TRBJ2-1|NA|TRBV29-1|NA
TGCAGCGTTGGTCTGGAGCAGTTCTTC
CSVGLEQFF
>TRBJ2-3|NA|TRBV7-9|NA
TGTGCCAGCAGCTTGGGGGTAGATACGCAGTATTTT
CASSLGVDTQYF